This is a list of T cell receptor beta chains from one sample in a study of T cell changes during pregnancy in multiple sclerosis. Produced via immunoSEQ multiplex PCR; TCRdb's table is partial and in-frame only. Among about 49,000 clones listed, 95% were seen once. The specimen was CD8+ T cells from peripheral blood mononuclear cells, collected in the first trimester of pregnancy. The receptor source for this set is a female donor with multiple sclerosis, enrolled in a pregnancy study. The CDR3 runs from the conserved cysteine through the conserved F or W. A D gene is named only where the DNA matches it firmly. Size is omitted from some rows. Given values are once, few, many or a class for expanded clones.

d_call,v_call,j_call,clone_size,cdr3_length,cdr3_nt,cdr3_aa
-,TRBV21-1,TRBJ2-3,-,16,TGTGCCAGCCTCCCCGGGGGGGACAGGGACACAGATACGCAGTATTTT,CASLPGGDRDTDTQYF
-,TRBV7-6,TRBJ2-2,-,13,TGTGCCAGCAGCTTAACAGATACCGGGGAGCTGTTTTTT,CASSLTDTGELFF
TRBD2,TRBV9,TRBJ2-1,-,17,TGTGCCAGCAGCGAGGGGGGAGATAGCGGGAGTTACAATGAGCAGTTCTTC,CASSEGGDSGSYNEQFF
TRBD1,TRBV9,TRBJ2-7,-,15,TGTGCCAGCAGCGTAGCACAGGGGAGTGCCTACGAGCAGTACTTC,CASSVAQGSAYEQYF
-,TRBV28,TRBJ2-2,-,12,TGTGCCTGTTCGGGGAACACCGGGGAGCTGTTTTTT,CACSGNTGELFF
TRBD1,TRBV7-9,TRBJ2-7,-,14,TGTGCCAGCAGCTTAGCGGGACAGAGCTACGAGCAGTACTTC,CASSLAGQSYEQYF
-,TRBV9,TRBJ1-5,once,14,TGTGCCAGCAGCGCGACTGATAGCAATCAGCCCCAGCATTTT,CASSATDSNQPQHF
TRBD2,TRBV29-1,TRBJ2-7,-,17,TGCAGCCCAGGGGGGGCATCCGCGAAGCGGGAGGGTTACGAGCAGTACTTC,CSPGGASAKREGYEQYF
TRBD2,TRBV15,TRBJ2-2,-,15,TGTGCCACCAGCCGCACGGGAGGCGGACTCGGGGAGCTGTTTTTT,CATSRTGGGLGELFF
TRBD1,TRBV7-8,TRBJ2-7,-,15,TGTGCCAGCAGCTTAATGGGACAGGGACCCTACGAGCAGTACTTC,CASSLMGQGPYEQYF
-,TRBV19,TRBJ2-1,-,13,TGTGCCAGTAAACAGGGAACCTACAATGAGCAGTTCTTC,CASKQGTYNEQFF
-,TRBV7-9,TRBJ1-3,many,15,TGTGCCAGCAGCTTAGCAATCGGGGGTGGAAACACCATATATTTT,CASSLAIGGGNTIYF
TRBD1,TRBV2,TRBJ2-5,-,15,TGTGCCAGCACTCTAAAGGGACAGTACCAAGAGACCCAGTACTTC,CASTLKGQYQETQYF
TRBD2,TRBV7-8,TRBJ2-7,-,14,TGTGCCAGCAGCTCGACTAGCGGGAGTCGTGAGCAGTACTTC,CASSSTSGSREQYF
TRBD2,TRBV9,TRBJ2-1,-,16,TGTGCCAGCAGCGTAGGACGGCTAGCGGTCAACAATGAGCAGTTCTTC,CASSVGRLAVNNEQFF
-,TRBV27,TRBJ2-5,-,13,TGTGCCAGCAGTCAAATAGTACAAGAGACCCAGTACTTC,CASSQIVQETQYF
-,TRBV6-4,TRBJ2-3,-,16,TGTGCCAGCAGTGAATTGGCGGAGGGGCCGCTCGGTACGCAGTATTTT,CASSELAEGPLGTQYF
-,TRBV13,TRBJ2-7,-,13,TGTGCCAGCAGCCCAGGGTTAAGAGGCGAGCAGTACTTC,CASSPGLRGEQYF
-,TRBV27,TRBJ2-1,-,15,TGTGCCAGCAGTTTAGAGGCGATATCCTACAATGAGCAGTTCTTC,CASSLEAISYNEQFF
-,TRBV19,TRBJ1-1,-,12,TGTGCCGTTGGGGCTGGGTACACTGAAGCTTTCTTT,CAVGAGYTEAFF
TRBD1,TRBV5-6,TRBJ1-5,-,14,TGTGCCAGCAGCACTACAGGGGGCGTTCAGCCCCAGCATTTT,CASSTTGGVQPQHF
-,TRBV9,TRBJ2-3,-,16,TGTGCCAGCAGCCCGAGGGCCGGGACACTTACAGATACGCAGTATTTT,CASSPRAGTLTDTQYF
TRBD2,TRBV28,TRBJ2-3,-,16,TGTGCCAGCAACCCCGGGACTAGCGGGAGAGCAGATACGCAGTATTTT,CASNPGTSGRADTQYF
-,TRBV7-9,TRBJ2-5,-,14,TGTGCCAGCAGCTTTGGAGCGAGCGGAGAGACCCAGTACTTC,CASSFGASGETQYF
TRBD2,TRBV28,TRBJ2-7,-,14,TGTGCCAGCAGTTCCCTTGGACTAGTCCACGAGCAGTACTTC,CASSSLGLVHEQYF
TRBD2,TRBV7-8,TRBJ2-3,-,21,TGTGCCAGCAGCTTAGCCCTCTTCCCCGGCGTAGGTCTAGCGGGAACAGATACGCAGTATTTT,CASSLALFPGVGLAGTDTQYF
TRBD1,TRBV28,TRBJ2-7,once,15,TGTGCCAGCAGTTCCTACGGACAGGGGGGCTACGAGCAGTACTTC,CASSSYGQGGYEQYF
TRBD1,TRBV6-4,TRBJ1-2,-,13,TGTGCCAGCAGTGACGGGGACAGGGGTTTATACACCTTC,CASSDGDRGLYTF
TRBD1,TRBV5-1,TRBJ2-2,-,15,TGCGCCAGCAGCCCAGGGACAGTGAACACCGGGGAGCTGTTTTTT,CASSPGTVNTGELFF
TRBD1,TRBV9,TRBJ2-1,-,14,TGTGCCAGCAGCGCCCCGACAGGGGAGAATGAGCAGTTCTTC,CASSAPTGENEQFF
-,TRBV19,TRBJ2-2,-,14,TGTGCCAGTAGTATCCTAGGGAACACCGGGGAGCTGTTTTTT,CASSILGNTGELFF
-,TRBV15,TRBJ1-2,-,17,TGTGCCACCAGCAGGGGGACGGCGGGACGGATTAACTATGGCTACACCTTC,CATSRGTAGRINYGYTF
TRBD1,TRBV27,TRBJ1-2,-,14,TGTGCCAGCAGTCCGGGGACAGGGGAGTATGGCTACACCTTC,CASSPGTGEYGYTF
-,TRBV4-1,TRBJ2-2,-,16,TGCGCCAGCAGCCACAGGAAGGTCTTAAACACCGGGGAGCTGTTTTTT,CASSHRKVLNTGELFF
TRBD2,TRBV19,TRBJ2-1,-,15,TGTGCCAGTACCTCCTGGGGGGAGGGGTACAATGAGCAGTTCTTC,CASTSWGEGYNEQFF
TRBD1,TRBV4-3,TRBJ1-1,once,15,TGCGCCAGCAGCCAGGGACAGGGAATGAACACTGAAGCTTTCTTT,CASSQGQGMNTEAFF
TRBD2,TRBV27,TRBJ2-1,-,18,TGTGCCAGCAGTTTACCCCGCGGACTAGCGGGAGGCTACAATGAGCAGTTCTTC,CASSLPRGLAGGYNEQFF
-,TRBV18,TRBJ2-3,few,14,TGTGCCAGCTCCCTCGACTCGGGCACAGATACGCAGTATTTT,CASSLDSGTDTQYF
TRBD2,TRBV6-6,TRBJ2-1,-,15,TGTGCCAGCAGTTATGGGCTAGCGGGATCGAATGAGCAGTTCTTC,CASSYGLAGSNEQFF
-,TRBV29-1,TRBJ1-1,-,13,TGCAGCGTTGAGGGGGGGGAAGTTGTCGAAGCTTTCTTT,CSVEGGEVVEAFF
-,TRBV15,TRBJ2-1,-,15,TGTGCCACCAGCAGGGTACGGAGCTCCTACAATGAGCAGTTCTTC,CATSRVRSSYNEQFF
TRBD1,TRBV29-1,TRBJ1-2,-,14,TGCAGCGTTGAGGCCCGGGGACAGAACTATGGCTACACCTTC,CSVEARGQNYGYTF
-,TRBV10-1,TRBJ2-1,-,15,TGCGCCAGCAGTGACGCCGGGACAACCTACAATGAGCAGTTCTTC,CASSDAGTTYNEQFF
TRBD2,TRBV9,TRBJ2-7,-,13,TGTGCCAGCAGCGTTAGCGGGAGTTACGAGCAGTACTTC,CASSVSGSYEQYF
TRBD1,TRBV13,TRBJ2-3,-,15,TGTGCCAGCAGCTTGGGACAGGGGGCGACAGATACGCAGTATTTT,CASSLGQGATDTQYF
-,TRBV19,TRBJ2-3,-,15,TGTGCCAGTAGTATGGTCGGAGACAGGTATACTACGCAGTATTTT,CASSMVGDRYTTQYF
-,TRBV27,TRBJ2-7,-,16,TGTGCCAGCAGTTCACCCCAGGGTATTGGATCCTACGAGCAGTACTTC,CASSSPQGIGSYEQYF
-,TRBV20-1,TRBJ1-1,-,10,TGCAGTGGGGGCACAACTGAAGCTTTCTTT,CSGGTTEAFF
-,TRBV6-1,TRBJ2-1,-,16,TGTGCCAGCAGTGAAGGGTTAAGCAGGGTCGGCAATGAGCAGTTCTTC,CASSEGLSRVGNEQFF
-,TRBV19,TRBJ1-2,-,14,TGTGCCAGTAGTATCGCGTCAGCGGGAAATGGCTACACCTTC,CASSIASAGNGYTF
-,TRBV11-2,TRBJ2-2,-,15,TGTGCCAGCAGCGGGGGGATGGCTCTAAGAGGTGGGCTGTTTTTT,CASSGGMALRGGLFF
TRBD1,TRBV7-6,TRBJ2-7,-,15,TGTGCCAGCAGCTTAACCTCGGGACAGGGGATCGAGCAGTACTTC,CASSLTSGQGIEQYF
-,TRBV6-1,TRBJ2-7,-,18,TGTGCCAGCAGTGAAGGTCTGTCGGGTAGAGCGGACTCCTACGAGCAGTACTTC,CASSEGLSGRADSYEQYF
TRBD2,TRBV30,TRBJ2-2,-,15,TGTGCCTGGAGTTCTGCGGGAGACGATTCCGGGGAGCTGTTTTTT,CAWSSAGDDSGELFF
-,TRBV5-6,TRBJ2-7,-,14,TGTGCCAGCAGCTCGTCAGGGTTCAGCTACGAGCAGTACTTC,CASSSSGFSYEQYF
TRBD1,TRBV6-1,TRBJ1-4,-,14,TGTGCCAGCAGTGGGACAGGGGACTACGAAAAACTGTTTTTT,CASSGTGDYEKLFF
TRBD2,TRBV5-1,TRBJ2-1,-,15,TGCGCCAGCAGCATAAGCGGGAGGGCCGTCAATGAGCAGTTCTTC,CASSISGRAVNEQFF
-,TRBV13,TRBJ1-3,-,15,TGTGCCAGCAGCGTCCGGACAGAGACTGGAAACACCATATATTTT,CASSVRTETGNTIYF